Following are 22 T cell receptor beta chains from one sample sequenced in a study of CD8+CD57+ T cells in acquired aplastic anemia. Patients chosen for sequencing had shown CD8+CD57+ cell expansion by flow cytometry. CDR3 and TCR beta VDJ profiling relied on genomic DNA as the template. TCRdb fed the reads into MiXCR, producing one record per CDR3 protein. The sample lists 450,000 to 600,000 distinct CDR3 sequences; approximately 32% were seen once. The material sequenced was sorted CD4+, CD8+, or CD8+CD57+ T cells (not recorded which) from PBMCs. Source of these receptors: a human donor with aplastic anemia.

This chain links TRBV24-1 with TRBJ2-7; possible D gene TRBD2, 5 bases. Germline V CDR1 and CDR2: KGHDR, SFDVKD. The CDR3 is 14 residues long. Trimming took off 11 bases at V and 0 bases at J, with 16 bases between the two ends. In DNA form, the CDR3 reads TGTGCCAGCAGCTGGACTGGCGGCTCCTACGAGCAGTACTTC. Its protein product is CASSWTGGSYEQYF.

This clonotype was counted many times. The V and J genes are TRBV2 and TRBJ1-1; 7 bases are a match to TRBD1. The CDR3 runs 12 residues. Trimming at V came to 2 bases and at J to 9 bases, leaving 3 bases not matched to a gene. Germline CDR1 SNHLY, CDR2 FYNNEI. The CDR3, as DNA: TGTGCCAGCAGTGAACGGGGACAGCAAGCTTTCTTT. It translates to CASSERGQQAFF. Supplemented by reference TRBV2 and TRBJ1-1, the full variable domain reads EPEVTQTPSHQVTQMGQEVILRCVPISNHLYFYWYRQILGQKVEFLVSFYNNEISEKSEIFDDQFSVERPDGSNFTLKIRSTKLEDSAMYFCASSERGQQAFFGQGTRLTVV.

The chain employs TRBV10-3 and TRBJ2-5; the D gene is possibly TRBD2 (5 bases). Deletions cut 10 bases from V and 1 base from J, with 13 bases between. The CDR3 has 13 amino acids. Germline V gene data show CDR1 as ENHRY and CDR2 as SYGVKD. The CDR3 protein is CASEGASQETQYF. Here the CDR3 DNA reads TGTGCCAGTGAGGGCGCATCCCAAGAGACCCAGTACTTC.

On this clonotype itself: This clone may be a read error of a much larger clone one base away. The chain combines TRBV19 with TRBJ2-3; TRBD2 aligns across 12 bases. With V trimmed by 4 bases and J by 4 bases, 3 bases remained unmatched. Looked up from germline, CDR1 is LNHDA and CDR2 is SQIVND (reference sequence). The CDR3 length is 15 residues. The DNA for the CDR3 is TGTGCCAGTAGTAGACTAGCGGGAGTGTCAGATACGCAGTATTTT. Translation gives CASSRLAGVSDTQYF. Based on the CDR3 plus reference TRBV19 and TRBJ2-3, the full variable domain is DGGITQSPKYLFRKEGQNVTLSCEQNLNHDAMYWYRQDPGQGLRLIYYSQIVNDFQKGDIAEGYSVSREKKESFPLTVTSAQKNPTAFYLCASSRLAGVSDTQYFGPGTRLTVL.

The chain uses TRBV19 and TRBJ2-3, with TRBD2 matching 10 bases. V gave up 6 bases and J gave up 4 bases; unmatched junction bases: 10. The CDR3 contains 16 residues. Germline V gives CDR1 LNHDA, CDR2 SQIVND (reference sequence). The CDR3 spells CASRTSGTSVADTQYF. The CDR3 DNA follows: TGTGCCAGTAGAACCTCCGGGACTAGCGTCGCAGATACGCAGTATTTT. Using reference TRBV19 and TRBJ2-3 for the parts outside the CDR3, the full variable domain is DGGITQSPKYLFRKEGQNVTLSCEQNLNHDAMYWYRQDPGQGLRLIYYSQIVNDFQKGDIAEGYSVSREKKESFPLTVTSAQKNPTAFYLCASRTSGTSVADTQYFGPGTRLTVL.

CDR3 DNA sequence: TGCAGTGCCGGGCCGCTAGCGGGAGTCCCTAAGGTGCGAGATACGCAGTATTTT. Protein product: CSAGPLAGVPKVRDTQYF. This chain links TRBV20-1 with TRBJ2-3, with 10 bases fitting TRBD2. From germline, CDR1 is DFQATT and CDR2 SNEGSKA (reference sequence). Trimming at V came to 6 bases and at J to 5 bases, leaving 20 bases not matched to a gene. The CDR3 runs to 18 residues.

The genes are TRBV29-1 and TRBJ2-7; the D gene is possibly TRBD1 (6 bases). The V gene's germline CDR1 is SQVTM and CDR2 ANQGSEA. CDR3 length: 12 residues. V was cut by 4 bases and J by 2 bases, with 9 bases left in between. The CDR3 sequence: CSVGRDTYEQYF. The DNA of the CDR3 is TGCAGCGTTGGCAGGGACACCTACGAGCAGTACTTC.

Remarks on this clonotype: One end of the junction varies from germline; a read error may be responsible. The chain uses TRBV6-5 and TRBJ1-2; 7 bases align to TRBD1. The germline V gene has CDR1 MNHEY and CDR2 SVGAGI. The CDR3 covers 14 residues. The chain's CDR3 is CPSSFLDRNYGYTF. The CDR3 bases are TGTCCCAGCAGTTTTTTGGACAGGAACTATGGCTACACCTTC.

The chain combines TRBV24-1 with TRBJ1-5; D is undetermined. V gave up 5 bases and J gave up 5 bases, with 6 bases separating them. The CDR3 spans 12 residues. CDR1 KGHDR and CDR2 SFDVKD come from the germline V gene. CDR3 protein: CATSGGHQPQHF. The CDR3 coding sequence is TGTGCCACCAGTGGAGGGCATCAGCCCCAGCATTTT.

CDR3 nucleotides: TGTGCCAGCAGCCGGACCGAATCCTACGAGCAGTACTTC. Encoded protein: CASSRTESYEQYF. V gene TRBV7-9 combines with J gene TRBJ2-7, with unresolved D. Per the germline V gene, CDR1 is SEHNR and CDR2 is FQNEAQ (reference sequence). The CDR3 runs 13 residues. V was pared by 5 bases and J by 1 base, with 9 bases between.

The V and J genes are TRBV20-1 and TRBJ2-1; 8 nucleotides agree with TRBD2. The CDR3 extends over 14 amino acids. The germline CDR1 and CDR2 sequences are DFQATT and SNEGSKA (reference sequence). J was trimmed by 7 bases and V by 6 bases; bases with no gene match: 11. CDR3 sequence reads: CSAKSGRAGNEQFF. CDR3 sequence (DNA): TGCAGTGCCAAGTCCGGGAGGGCCGGGAATGAGCAGTTCTTC.

On this clonotype itself: The junction departs from germline at one end; a sequencing error may be responsible. The chain links TRBV27 to TRBJ1-4; D uncertain. The CDR3 sequence is 14 residues long. Germline V gene sequence: CDR1 MNHEY, CDR2 SMNVEV (reference sequence). The DNA for the CDR3 is TGTGCCGGCAGCTCCCCGACTGCAAATGAAAAACTGTTTTTT. Translated, it gives CAGSSPTANEKLFF. Full variable domain (rest looked up from reference TRBV27 and TRBJ1-4): EAQVTQNPRYLITVTGKKLTVTCSQNMNHEYMSWYRQDPGLGLRQIYYSMNVEVTDKGDVPEGYKVSRKEKRNFPLILESPSPNQTSLYFCAGSSPTANEKLFFGSGTQLSVL.

Remarks on this clonotype: A junction end diverges from the germline sequence, so it may reflect a read error. The chain combines TRBV19 with TRBJ1-1; 7 bases are shared with TRBD1. Germline V gene data show CDR1 as LNHDA and CDR2 as SQIVND (reference sequence). This CDR3 comprises 14 residues. CDR3 residues: CASSQGGKNTGAFF. CDR3 nucleotide sequence: TGTGCCAGTAGTCAGGGGGGCAAGAACACTGGAGCTTTCTTT. Variable domain in full (rest from reference TRBV19 and TRBJ1-1): DGGITQSPKYLFRKEGQNVTLSCEQNLNHDAMYWYRQDPGQGLRLIYYSQIVNDFQKGDIAEGYSVSREKKESFPLTVTSAQKNPTAFYLCASSQGGKNTGAFFGQGTRLTVV.

Details on this clonotype: The junction does not match germline at one end; this may be a read error. The rearrangement uses TRBV27 and TRBJ2-5; TRBD2 agrees at 9 bases. The CDR3 consists of 16 residues. In germline, CDR1 is MNHEY, CDR2 SMNVEV (reference sequence). This CDR3 reads CASRRAGLANREAQYF. The CDR3, as DNA: TGTGCCAGCCGACGGGCCGGACTAGCGAACAGAGAGGCCCAGTACTTC.

A single count supports this clonotype. This may come from a read error, since a much larger clone is one base off. The chain couples TRBV20-1 to TRBJ1-2; a weak D match, TRBD1 (5 bases). The CDR3 loop spans 12 amino acids. Trimming shortened V by 8 bases and J by 4 bases, and 14 bases separated the two germline ends. Germline V gives CDR1 DFQATT, CDR2 SNEGSKA (reference sequence). CDR3 coding DNA: TGCAGTACCCCAAGGGGTGGCTATGGCTACACCTTC. This codes for CSTPRGGYGYTF.

The chain employs TRBV19 and TRBJ1-2, with unresolved D. This CDR3 contains 11 residues. The V and J ends lost 6 bases and 3 bases respectively, with 5 bases between them. The germline V gene encodes CDR1 LNHDA and CDR2 SQIVND (reference sequence). CDR3 residues: CASRAHYGYTF. Here the CDR3 DNA reads TGTGCCAGTAGAGCCCACTATGGCTACACCTTC.

This clonotype was counted only a few times. The chain joins TRBV12-3 or TRBV12-4 to TRBJ1-3; no firm D call. V shed 2 bases and J shed 0 bases, with 5 bases lying between them. The CDR3 is 14 amino acids. DNA for the CDR3: TGTGCCAGCAGTTTACGGCACTCTGGAAACACCATATATTTT. It codes for CASSLRHSGNTIYF.

This clonotype turned up a few times. J is TRBJ1-3 and V is TRBV18; D gene ambiguous. This CDR3 contains 15 residues. V lost 3 bases and J lost 0, with 9 bases in between. Germline V gene data show CDR1 as KGHSH and CDR2 as LQKENI. The CDR3 DNA follows: TGTGCCAGCTCACCGGTACAGAGCTCTGGAAACACCATATATTTT. It yields the protein CASSPVQSSGNTIYF.

The sample holds a few counts of this clonotype. The chain joins TRBV3-1 to TRBJ2-1; tentative D call: TRBD1 (6 bases). Trimming pared 3 bases from V and 10 bases from J, leaving 19 bases between. CDR1 is LGHDT and CDR2 is YNNKEL in the germline V gene (reference sequence). The CDR3 loop spans 15 amino acids. The CDR3 nucleotides read TGTGCCAGCAGCCATACAAGCTATCAGGGGCAAGAGCAGTTCTTC. It specifies CASSHTSYQGQEQFF.

This clonotype was seen only a few times. J is TRBJ1-4 and V is TRBV19; D is unresolved. The germline CDR1 and CDR2 sequences are LNHDA and SQIVND (reference sequence). The CDR3 runs to 15 residues. V gave up 4 bases and J gave up 0 bases, with 9 bases separating them. CDR3: CASSTRPATNEKLFF. CDR3 coding DNA: TGTGCCAGTAGTACCCGGCCGGCAACTAATGAAAAACTGTTTTTT.

A few counts support this clonotype. J is TRBJ2-7 and V is TRBV20-1; weak D call: TRBD2 (5 bases). Germline values: CDR1 DFQATT, CDR2 SNEGSKA (reference sequence). V lost 1 base, J lost 2 bases, and 12 bases lay in between. CDR3 length: 14 amino acids. The CDR3 bases are TGCAGTGCTAGAGTGAGTGCGGAGGCCTACGAGCAGTACTTC. Translating it yields CSARVSAEAYEQYF.

This sequence joins TRBV7-6 and TRBJ2-1, with D maybe TRBD2 (5 bases). Germline V gene data show CDR1 as SGHVS and CDR2 as FNYEAQ. The length of the CDR3 is 13 residues. Trimming shortened V by 4 bases and J by 8 bases, and 12 bases separated the two germline ends. CDR3 sequence (DNA): TGTGCCAGCAGCTATAACGCGAGGGATGAGCAGTTCTTC. It yields the protein CASSYNARDEQFF.